One sample yielded the 3 T cell receptor beta chains listed below, sequenced in a study of cytomegalovirus exposure and HLA in healthy donors. Primers included in the PCR were 60 Vbeta and 13 Jbeta primers. Sequenced by immunoSEQ multiplex PCR; TCRdb stores in-frame clones only, minus some. Found here are 95,000 to 110,000 clones, under 80% of them singletons; the top ten hold about a tenth. The sample taken for sequencing was PBMCs. The origin of the receptors is a woman aged 18 to 35 in good health and CMV-seropositive.

This clone came up a few times. The chain joins TRBV10-3 to TRBJ1-1, with 9 positions matching TRBD1. Trimming at V came to 8 bases and at J to 3 bases, leaving 4 bases not matched to a gene. Germline values: CDR1 ENHRY, CDR2 SYGVKD. This CDR3 contains 13 residues. The chain's CDR3 is CAIADRGDTEAFF. Here the CDR3 DNA reads TGTGCCATCGCGGACAGGGGAGACACTGAAGCTTTCTTT.

There are a few counts of this clone. The chain links TRBV30 to TRBJ1-5; no clear D. The CDR3 loop spans 15 amino acids. The germline CDR1 and CDR2 sequences are GTSNPN and SVGIG (reference sequence). V dropped 0 bases and J dropped 2 bases, with 11 bases sitting between them. In DNA form, the CDR3 reads TGTGCCTGGAGTGTAAATCCACTAGGCAATCAGCCCCAGCATTTT. Translating gives CAWSVNPLGNQPQHF.

The J gene is TRBJ1-1, the V gene TRBV19; D not resolved. The CDR3 contains 16 residues. CDR1 is LNHDA, CDR2 SQIVND, per germline (reference sequence). The V and J ends lost 3 bases and 0 bases respectively, with 14 bases between them. The CDR3 loop is CASSIEVGQVNTEAFF. For the CDR3, the DNA is TGTGCCAGTAGTATCGAAGTTGGCCAGGTGAACACTGAAGCTTTCTTT. Full variable domain (missing parts from reference TRBV19 and TRBJ1-1): DGGITQSPKYLFRKEGQNVTLSCEQNLNHDAMYWYRQDPGQGLRLIYYSQIVNDFQKGDIAEGYSVSREKKESFPLTVTSAQKNPTAFYLCASSIEVGQVNTEAFFGQGTRLTVV.